Presented here are 13 T cell receptor beta chains from one specimen sequenced in a study of blood T cells in healthy people across ages. It was with a sample-barcoded 5' primer and a J-beta primer mix that a second PCR of about 7 to 12 cycles was run. In TCRdb, the 5' RACE reads were re-called with MiXCR into one record per CDR3 protein. The sample lists roughly 930,000 distinct CDR3 sequences; 40% to 60% were seen once. The material sequenced was blood. The receptors shown here come from a man aged 30 to 39 in good health.

V usage is TRBV4-2 and J usage is TRBJ1-5; TRBD1 aligns across 11 bases. J lost 6 bases, V lost 8 bases, and 9 bases had no gene match. The germline V gene has CDR1 LGHNA and CDR2 YNFKEQ. This CDR3 contains 15 residues. In DNA form, the CDR3 reads TGTGCCAGCGGGCGGACAGGGGGCGTCGGTCAGCCCCAGCATTTT. It translates to CASGRTGGVGQPQHF.

In DNA, the CDR3 is TGTGCCAGCACCGCAGACAGCAATGAGCAGTTCTTC. This codes for CASTADSNEQFF. V and J are TRBV2 and TRBJ2-1; D is possibly TRBD1 (5 bases). This CDR3 contains 12 residues. Germline V lookup: CDR1 SNHLY, CDR2 FYNNEI. V lost 7 bases and J lost 6, with 10 bases in between.

This chain joins TRBV25-1 and TRBJ1-1; 8 nucleotides agree with TRBD1. Germline V CDR1 and CDR2: MGHDK, SYGVNS. J was trimmed by 10 bases and V by 3 bases; bases with no gene match: 1. The CDR3 covers 11 residues. CDR3 protein: CASSDGTGAFF. CDR3 coding DNA: TGTGCCAGCAGTGATGGGACAGGAGCTTTCTTT.

The chain combines TRBV28 with TRBJ1-5; 8 nucleotides line up with TRBD1. Germline lookup yields CDR1 MDHEN and CDR2 SYDVKM. V trimming: 6 bases; J trimming: 1 base; junction bases outside the gene matches: 5. The CDR3 is 15 amino acids. CDR3 DNA sequence: TGTGCCAGCAGGTCAGGGGGCAGGAGCAATCAGCCCCAGCATTTT. Translation: CASRSGGRSNQPQHF.

In the case of this clonotype: The CDR3 ends on some other residue instead of the conserved phenylalanine or tryptophan, so this is likely a read error. V is TRBV28 and J is TRBJ2-4, with D possibly TRBD1 on 6 matching bases. Germline CDR1 MDHEN, CDR2 SYDVKM. V lost 4 bases, J lost 4 bases, and 14 bases lay in between. This CDR3 has 15 amino acids. In DNA, the CDR3 is TGTGCCAGCAGTTCCCCGACAGGCCTAAAAAACATTCAGTACATC. This encodes CASSSPTGLKNIQYI.

The chain's CDR3 is CASSVSSGVTDTQYF. The CDR3, as DNA: TGTGCCAGCAGTGTCTCTAGCGGGGTCACAGATACGCAGTATTTT. The chain couples TRBV6-1 to TRBJ2-3; 9 nucleotides line up with TRBD2. The ends lost 4 bases at V and 2 bases at J; junction bases unmatched: 4. The CDR3 runs to 15 residues. Germline V CDR1 and CDR2: MNHNS, SASEGT.

With respect to this clonotype: A much larger clone is a single base away; this may be a read error. The V call is TRBV11-2, the J call TRBJ2-4; D possibly uses TRBD1 or TRBD2 (5 bases each). The CDR3 is 14 amino acids. V was cut by 5 bases and J by 9 bases, with 17 bases left in between. CDR1 is SGHAT and CDR2 is FQNNGV in the germline V gene. The CDR3 DNA follows: TGTGCCAGCAGCCCCGGGGATGTGGGGACCATTCAGTACTTC. It yields the protein CASSPGDVGTIQYF.

This chain uses TRBV10-2 with TRBJ2-1; D uncertain. CDR1 and CDR2 from the germline V gene are WSHSY and SAAADI. The CDR3 runs to 14 residues. V was trimmed by 4 bases and J by 8 bases, leaving 15 bases between them. DNA for the CDR3: TGCGCCAGCAGTGCCGGACGTAAAGGCGATGAGCAGTTCTTC. This codes for CASSAGRKGDEQFF.

This clonotype appeared a few times. V is TRBV28 and J is TRBJ2-3, with D perhaps TRBD1 or TRBD2 (6 bases each). V was pared by 9 bases and J by 2 bases, with 12 bases between. CDR3 size: 13 residues. Germline CDR1 reads MDHEN; CDR2 reads SYDVKM. The chain's CDR3 is CASRGDPTDTQYF. CDR3 nucleotides: TGTGCCAGTAGGGGGGATCCCACAGATACGCAGTATTTT.

This clonotype has more than one count but fewer than ten. The chain uses TRBV9 and TRBJ2-4; weak D call: TRBD1 (5 bases). The CDR3 extends over 13 amino acids. V lost 0 bases and J lost 13, with 14 bases in between. Germline loops: CDR1 SGDLS, CDR2 YYNGEE. The CDR3: CASSVAWGERQYF. The CDR3 region has the DNA TGTGCCAGCAGCGTAGCATGGGGCGAGAGGCAGTACTTC.

The CDR3 DNA follows: TGTGCCAGCAGTTTCCTGTTAAATGAGCAGTTCTTC. Amino acid sequence: CASSFLLNEQFF. The J gene is TRBJ2-1, the V gene TRBV28; D is uncertain. Germline V gene data show CDR1 as MDHEN and CDR2 as SYDVKM. The V end lost 3 bases, the J end lost 7 bases, and 7 bases lay between the germline ends. This CDR3 is 12 amino acids long. Looking up the rest from reference TRBV28 and TRBJ2-1 gives the full variable domain: DVKVTQSSRYLVKRTGEKVFLECVQDMDHENMFWYRQDPGLGLRLIYFSYDVKMKEKGDIPEGYSVSREKKERFSLILESASTNQTSMYLCASSFLLNEQFFGPGTRLTVL.

In this sample, this clonotype turned up a few times. This chain connects TRBV6-5 to TRBJ2-5; D could derive from TRBD1 or TRBD2 (5 bases each). The CDR3 sequence is 10 residues long. Trimming took off 8 bases at V and 8 bases at J, with 9 bases between the two ends. Germline V CDR1 and CDR2: MNHEY, SVGAGI. For the CDR3, the DNA is TGTGCCAGCGGATGGGACACCCAGTACTTC. Translation: CASGWDTQYF.

The chain couples TRBV6-5 to TRBJ1-1, with 9 bases that match TRBD1. This CDR3 spans 15 amino acids. Germline CDR1 reads MNHEY; CDR2 reads SVGAGI. With V trimmed by 2 bases and J by 4 bases, 5 bases remained unmatched. The CDR3 protein is CASSYGDRVGTEAFF. In nucleotides, the CDR3 is TGTGCCAGCAGTTACGGGGACAGGGTCGGCACTGAAGCTTTCTTT.